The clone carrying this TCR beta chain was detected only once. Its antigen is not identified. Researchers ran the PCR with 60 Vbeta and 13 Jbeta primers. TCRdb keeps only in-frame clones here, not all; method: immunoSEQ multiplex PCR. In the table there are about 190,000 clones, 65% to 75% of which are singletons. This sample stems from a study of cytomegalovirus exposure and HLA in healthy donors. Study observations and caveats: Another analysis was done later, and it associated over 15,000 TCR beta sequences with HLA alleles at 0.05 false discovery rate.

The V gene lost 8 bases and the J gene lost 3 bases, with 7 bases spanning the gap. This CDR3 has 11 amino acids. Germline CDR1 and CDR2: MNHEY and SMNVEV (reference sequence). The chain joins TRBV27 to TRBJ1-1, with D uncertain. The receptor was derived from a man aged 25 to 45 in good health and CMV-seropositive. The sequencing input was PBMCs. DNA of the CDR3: TGTGCCAGCCGAGTGGACACTGAAGCTTTCTTT. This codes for CASRVDTEAFF.